The 5 T cell receptor beta chains presented below share a single source sample, sequenced in a study of blood T cell repertoires in COVID-19. The assay was immunoSEQ multiplex PCR, and TCRdb's table has in-frame clones only and misses some. The sample includes hundreds of thousands of clones, approximately 90% of them seen just once. Sequencing was performed on peripheral blood. Receptors originate from a man between 60 and 70 years old with COVID-19, enrolled during active disease.

The chain carries TRBV4-3 and TRBJ2-2, with 9 bases identical to TRBD2. V was pared by 3 bases and J by 7 bases, with 12 bases of the junction left unmatched. The germline V gene has CDR1 LGHNA and CDR2 YSLEER. This CDR3 is 17 amino acids long. The CDR3 is CASSHKLAGGPGGELFF. For the CDR3, the DNA is TGCGCCAGCAGCCACAAGCTCGCGGGAGGGCCGGGCGGGGAGCTGTTTTTT.

The CDR3 region is CASSRLEDLHSPLHF. Here the CDR3 DNA reads TGTGCCAGCTCACGGCTGGAGGATCTCCATTCACCCCTCCACTTT. This chain connects TRBV18 to TRBJ1-6; the D is unclear. The CDR3 has 15 residues. Germline CDR1 KGHSH, CDR2 LQKENI. The germline V and J ends were trimmed by 4 bases and 8 bases, with 15 bases remaining between them.

This clone has just one count. This chain uses TRBV6-5 with TRBJ1-4; D is possibly TRBD1 (6 bases). The length of the CDR3 is 15 residues. Per germline, CDR1 MNHEY and CDR2 SVGAGI. The V gene lost 6 bases and the J gene lost 7 bases, with 18 bases spanning the gap. The CDR3 region is CASRALGGGLEKLFF. CDR3 bases: TGTGCCAGCAGAGCCTTGGGAGGGGGGCTTGAAAAACTGTTTTTT.

This chain links TRBV14 with TRBJ2-5; D gene uncertain. This CDR3 is built from 16 residues. Trimming took off 2 bases at V and 2 bases at J, with 15 bases between the two ends. Germline V lookup: CDR1 SGHDN, CDR2 FVKESK. CDR3 residues: CASSQNPRTQQETQYF. Written as DNA, the CDR3 is TGTGCCAGCAGCCAAAACCCTCGTACACAACAAGAGACCCAGTACTTC.

This chain joins TRBV6-1 and TRBJ2-5; 10 nucleotides match TRBD1. V shed 1 base, J shed 10 bases, and the junction held 3 bases outside the gene matches. The CDR3 runs to 13 residues. CDR1 is MNHNS and CDR2 is SASEGT in the germline V gene. In DNA, the CDR3 is TGTGCCAGCAGTGAAGGGGGACAGGGGAACCAGTACTTC. Its translation is CASSEGGQGNQYF.